This TCR beta chain was sequenced in a study of T cell changes during pregnancy in multiple sclerosis (dated by TCRdb to the late 2010s). Concerning the study at large: The study examined how the T cell repertoire changed over the course of pregnancy in women with multiple sclerosis.

Library preparation used the immunoSEQ multiplex PCR assay. Not all clones reach the TCRdb copy of this immuneACCESS table, which keeps in-frame sequences only. Checked studies attribute under half of the gap to unresolved V genes and leave the rest unexplained. Across this sample there are around 52,000 clones, with 87% seen only once. The top ten clones comprise approximately 5.3% of the sample. On this clone itself: This receptor's antigen is unknown. Per-base quality was not reported, and no clone a single base away is much larger than it.

Sequencing input: peripheral blood from another person, used as feeder cells. The clonotype comes from a human donor whose cells served as feeder cells for cultures in a pregnancy study.

The DNA sequence is as follows: TGTGCCAGCACCAAACCTGGACTAGCGGGAGATCGGAGTCTTACTTATATGGGTACCTACGAGCAGTACTTC. Its translation is CASTKPGLAGDRSLTYMGTYEQYF. Recombination connected TRBV6-9 to TRBJ2-7; 13 of the junction bases match TRBD2. Trimming leaves V shorter by 7 bases and J shorter by 2 bases, with the junction holding 32 bases beyond the gene matches. The CDR3 goes from the cysteine to the phenylalanine over 24 residues. This entry keeps only the CDR3 DNA: 72 bases, framed from base 1. The germline V gene supplies CDR1 MNHGY and CDR2 SVAAGI.